The 12 T cell receptor beta chains listed next were all sequenced from one sample in a study of regulatory T cells in long-lasting Graves disease. HTBI primers from iRepertoire and Arm-PCR of CDR3 regions yielded the TCR beta libraries. MiXCR, applied by TCRdb to the multiplex PCR reads, yields one record per CDR3 protein. This sample carries approximately 470,000 distinct CDR3 sequences, about 16% of them seen once, and the ten largest clones take 12%. Time point noted: newly diagnosed GD, antithyroid drugs for less than 3 months. RNA extracted from PBMCs served as the sequencing template. Separately, the same data were catalogued under a study of T cells in Graves' hyperthyroidism and ophthalmopathy.

The sequenced sample was peripheral blood mononuclear cells (PBMCs), obtained at new diagnosis, from a patient treated with antithyroid drugs. The receptor source for this set is a man aged 40-49 years with Graves disease.

This clonotype was seen a single time. CDR3 sequence (DNA): TGTGCCAGCAACACAATAAAGGGCCCGAACACTGAAGCTTTCTTT. It encodes CASNTIKGPNTEAFF. The chain couples TRBV11-2 to TRBJ1-1; D remains unclear. Trimming stripped 7 bases from V and 1 base from J, with 16 bases between. The CDR3 loop spans 15 amino acids. Germline assignment: CDR1 SGHAT and CDR2 FQNNGV. The full variable domain, in which reference TRBV11-2 and TRBJ1-1 provide the parts outside the CDR3, is EAGVAQSPRYKIIEKRQSVAFWCNPISGHATLYWYQQILGQGPKLLIQFQNNGVVDDSQLPKDRFSAERLKGVDSTLKIQPAKLEDSAVYLCASNTIKGPNTEAFFGQGTRLTVV.

The table lists this clonotype with a few counts. The chain couples TRBV5-1 to TRBJ2-5; 11 nucleotides align to TRBD1. Trimming at V came to 4 bases and at J to 4 bases, leaving 9 bases not matched to a gene. This CDR3 spans 16 amino acids. The V gene's germline CDR1 is SGHRS and CDR2 YFSETQ. This chain's CDR3 is CASSRTGQGAGETQYF. In DNA form, the CDR3 reads TGCGCCAGCAGCCGGACCGGACAGGGGGCCGGAGAGACCCAGTACTTC.

This clonotype has a count of ten or more. This chain links TRBV2 with TRBJ2-7; D is undetermined. This CDR3 has 12 residues. Germline assignment: CDR1 SNHLY and CDR2 FYNNEI. Trimming pared 4 bases from V and 0 bases from J, leaving 4 bases between. The chain's CDR3 is CASSANSYEQYF. DNA for the CDR3: TGTGCCAGCAGTGCTAACTCCTACGAGCAGTACTTC.

A word on this clonotype: A read error may explain this, as a much larger clone is one base away. This chain joins TRBV11-2 and TRBJ2-1; perhaps TRBD2 as D (6 bases). The length of the CDR3 is 20 residues. Trimming shortened V by 6 bases and J by 3 bases, and 30 bases separated the two germline ends. The germline gives CDR1 SGHAT, CDR2 FQNNGV. CDR3 in DNA: TGTGCCAGCAGAGAAGGAGGGGCCCGCCTGTCTCTCGCTCTCTACAATGAGCAGTTCTTC. It specifies CASREGGARLSLALYNEQFF.

Points on this clonotype: A much larger clone is a single base away; this may be a read error. The genes are TRBV28 and TRBJ2-3; TRBD1 aligns across 9 bases. The CDR3 has 15 amino acids. Trimming at V came to 5 bases and at J to 4 bases, leaving 7 bases not matched to a gene. Germline CDR1 reads MDHEN; CDR2 reads SYDVKM. The CDR3 sequence is CASSKYRGLADTQYF. In nucleotides, the CDR3 is TGTGCCAGCAGTAAATACAGGGGGCTCGCAGATACGCAGTATTTT.

This clonotype came up many times. This chain joins TRBV3-1 and TRBJ2-2; either TRBD1 or TRBD2 may supply D (5 bases each). This CDR3 spans 17 amino acids. Germline CDR1 LGHDT, CDR2 YNNKEL (reference sequence). Trimming removed 1 base from V and 9 bases from J, with 21 bases in between. CDR3 DNA: TGTGCCAGCAGCCAAGCCGGGGATGGACCCTGGGGCAGGGAGCTGTTTTTT. It yields the protein CASSQAGDGPWGRELFF.

This clonotype occurred many times. The chain is built from TRBV6-2 or TRBV6-3 and TRBJ1-1; D remains unclear. V was shortened by 0 bases and J by 1 base, with 9 bases between the two germline ends. The CDR3 sequence is 15 residues long. Germline loops: CDR1 MNHEY, CDR2 SVGEGT. This chain's CDR3 is CASSYSNTKNTEAFF. DNA of the CDR3: TGTGCCAGCAGTTACTCTAACACGAAGAACACTGAAGCTTTCTTT.

The chain couples TRBV6-2 or TRBV6-3 to TRBJ1-4; D unresolved. The V gene's germline CDR1 is MNHEY and CDR2 SVGEGT. The CDR3 has 12 residues. V was shortened by 6 bases and J by 7 bases, with 9 bases between the two germline ends. The CDR3 loop reads CASSSTTEKLFF. CDR3 DNA: TGTGCCAGCAGCTCTACGACTGAAAAACTGTTTTTT.

This clonotype appeared many times. This chain joins TRBV7-9 and TRBJ1-4; D not certain. CDR1 is SEHNR, CDR2 FQNEAQ, per germline (reference sequence). This CDR3 is 16 amino acids long. The V end was cut by 5 bases, the J end by 8 bases, with 21 bases between. CDR3 in amino acids: CASSLDVDGVREKLFF. The CDR3 DNA reads TGTGCCAGCAGCCTAGACGTCGATGGAGTACGCGAAAAACTGTTTTTT.

The chain is built from TRBV6-1 and TRBJ2-3; 8 positions match TRBD2. The germline CDR1 and CDR2 sequences are MNHNS and SASEGT. V lost 10 bases and J lost 4; bases outside the gene matches: 7. The CDR3 contains 13 residues. CDR3: CATTAGDSDTQYF. CDR3 coding DNA: TGTGCCACCACAGCGGGAGATTCAGATACGCAGTATTTT.

This clonotype was picked up many times. V usage is TRBV28 and J usage is TRBJ2-1; the match to TRBD2 covers 7 bases. This CDR3 is built from 15 residues. Trimming at V came to 5 bases and at J to 3 bases, leaving 7 bases not matched to a gene. Germline-derived CDR1 and CDR2 are MDHEN and SYDVKM. The chain's CDR3 is CASSGAGVGYNEQFF. The CDR3 nucleotides are TGTGCCAGCAGTGGGGCGGGAGTGGGCTACAATGAGCAGTTCTTC.

This clonotype has only a few counts. V is TRBV19 and J is TRBJ1-5; D is undetermined. The germline gives CDR1 LNHDA, CDR2 SQIVND (reference sequence). The CDR3 covers 15 residues. Between the trimmed V and J ends, which lost 1 base and 3 bases, there was a span of 10 bases. CDR3 sequence reads: CASSIAGAFNQPQHF. CDR3 sequence (DNA): TGTGCCAGTAGTATAGCGGGCGCTTTCAATCAGCCCCAGCATTTT.